The subject of this entry is one T cell receptor (beta chain). The antigen is unknown. These data come from a study of cytomegalovirus exposure and HLA in healthy donors. Data came from immunoSEQ multiplex PCR; TCRdb stores just in-frame clones and leaves some out. The sample includes 150,000 to 200,000 clones, 75% to 85% seen only once; the top ten take around an eighth. General observations from the study: Confirmation was obtained in vitro that a few CMV-associated chains are specific for CMV antigens.

Trimming removed 4 bases from V and 4 bases from J; junction bases left unmatched: 10. Germline V lookup: CDR1 SGHVS, CDR2 FQNEAQ. CDR3 size: 16 residues. The donors were part of the validation cohort, which consisted of under 150 subjects and was separate from the first cohort of 666 subjects. Input material: PBMCs. This receptor was obtained from a woman aged 30 to 39 in good health and CMV-seropositive. The chain is built from TRBV7-8 and TRBJ1-2, with 9 bases lining up with TRBD1. The DNA of the CDR3 is TGTGCCAGCAGCTCCCCCGGACAGGGGTCTGTCTATGGCTACACCTTC. It encodes CASSSPGQGSVYGYTF.